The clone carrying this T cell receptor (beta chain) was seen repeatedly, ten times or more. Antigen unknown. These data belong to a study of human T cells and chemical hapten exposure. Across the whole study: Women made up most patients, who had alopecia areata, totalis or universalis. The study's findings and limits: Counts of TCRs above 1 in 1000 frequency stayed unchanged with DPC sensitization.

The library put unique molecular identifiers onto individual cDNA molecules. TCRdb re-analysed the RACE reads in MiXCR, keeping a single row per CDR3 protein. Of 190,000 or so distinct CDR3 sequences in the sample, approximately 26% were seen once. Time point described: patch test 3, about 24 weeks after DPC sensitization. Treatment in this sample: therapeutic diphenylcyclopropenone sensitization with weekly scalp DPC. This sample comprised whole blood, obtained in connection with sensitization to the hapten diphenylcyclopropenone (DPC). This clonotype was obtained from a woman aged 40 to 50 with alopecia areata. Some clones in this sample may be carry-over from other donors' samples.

The CDR3 reads CASSFGRDFGYTF. The CDR3 DNA follows: TGTGCCAGCAGTTTTGGGCGTGACTTTGGCTACACCTTC. The chain carries TRBV27 and TRBJ1-2; D gene unclear. CDR3 size: 13 residues. V dropped 3 bases and J dropped 7 bases, with 12 bases sitting between them. Germline-derived CDR1 and CDR2 are MNHEY and SMNVEV (reference sequence).